The clone carrying this T cell receptor beta chain is labeled medium-sized. Germline values: CDR1 MNHEY, CDR2 SVGAGI. This CDR3 is built from 15 residues. The V and J ends lost 5 bases and 1 base respectively, with 14 bases between them. Under the authors' procedure: Amplification of reference gene primers provided the estimated nucleated cell counts. Here immunoSEQ multiplex PCR was the method, and the copy in TCRdb shows in-frame clones only, minus some. The V and J calls and clone size come from that table; D and trimming were worked out from the DNA. The sample lists 35,000 to 50,000 clones, around 84% occurring once. This sample is part of a study of blood T cell repertoires in COVID-19. Looking at the study overall: The United States, Italy and Spain supplied acute and convalescent COVID-19 samples. T cells, B-cell-depleted T cells, or PBMCs supplied cDNA or gDNA.

The receptor was derived from a woman aged 65 to 85 in a cohort sampled during active COVID-19. Sequencing used peripheral blood. The chain carries TRBV6-5 and TRBJ1-2; D may be TRBD1 (5 bases). The CDR3 region is CASSPADTGNYGYTF. CDR3 nucleotide sequence: TGTGCCAGCAGTCCCGCGGACACCGGTAACTATGGCTACACCTTC.